The present entry profiles one T cell receptor beta chain with its context. Its specificity is not known. The data belong to a study of shared clonotypes between healthy human individuals. Study-level results: Sorted-subset sequencing, rarefaction showed, was incomplete despite large depth.

TCRdb's table, derived via immunoSEQ multiplex PCR, lists solely in-frame clones and lacks some. Altogether almost 750,000 clones are present, around 77% being singletons, with the ten largest covering roughly 1.8%. The CDR3 has 17 residues. V gave up 2 bases and J gave up 2 bases; unmatched junction bases: 6. Germline V CDR1 and CDR2: MGHRA, YSYEKL. The sample consisted of memory CD4+ T cells sorted from blood. As to subset: CD45RA-negative fraction. The sequence was collected from a woman aged 25 to 39 in good health. This rearrangement joins TRBV4-1 to TRBJ2-3; 11 nucleotides match TRBD2. The CDR3: CASSQSQTSGTTDTQYF. CDR3 DNA: TGCGCCAGCAGCCAATCTCAGACTAGCGGGACCACAGATACGCAGTATTTT.